This record covers a single TCR beta chain. Its specificity is not known. This sample was included in a study of OX40 agonist ivuxolimab in advanced cancers. Study information: Partial response was recorded in three patients: one hepatocellular carcinoma and two cutaneous melanoma cases. Study-wide findings and caveats: CD4+ and CD8+ T cells in blood underwent clonal expansion by week 6 at 0.1 to 3.0 mg/kg.

The protocol was immunoSEQ multiplex PCR, while the TCRdb copy is restricted to in-frame clones and leaves out a portion. The sample carries about 96,000 clones, less than 95% recorded once. Between the trimmed V and J ends, which lost 4 bases and 4 bases, there was a span of 18 bases. Germline CDR1 reads MGHRA; CDR2 reads YSYEKL. There are 16 residues in the CDR3. V is TRBV4-1 and J is TRBJ2-3; D may be TRBD2 (6 bases). Material: CD4+ or CD8+ T cells sorted from blood, obtained in a trial of the OX40 agonist ivuxolimab. The sequence came from an adult with an advanced solid tumor such as melanoma, head and neck, liver or kidney cancer. CDR3 sequence (DNA): TGCGCCAGCAGCCGATTAGGGGACTTAGTCCCAGATACGCAGTATTTT. It codes for CASSRLGDLVPDTQYF.